A selection of T cell receptor beta chains follows, all from one sample in a study of blood T cell repertoires in COVID-19. Only in-frame clones appear in the TCRdb table, and some are missing; sequencing was by immunoSEQ multiplex PCR. Found here are 150,000 or so clones, 60% to 85% of them singletons; the top ten hold around 1.5%. The material sequenced was peripheral blood. The receptors derive from a man at least 80 years old with acute or convalescent COVID-19. Each CDR3 is given with its conserved first and last residue. D genes are given only for firm matches. A clone size is listed for some rows: how often the clone was seen (once, few, many), or a class if it is expanded.

V gene: TRBV6-5
J gene: TRBJ2-7
clone size: NA
D gene: NA
CDR3 protein: CASRQAYEQYF
CDR3 DNA: TGTGCCAGCAGACAGGCCTACGAGCAGTACTTC

V gene: TRBV7-2
J gene: TRBJ2-3
clone size: NA
D gene: NA
CDR3 protein: CASSPRQSTDTQYF
CDR3 DNA: TGTGCCAGCAGCCCTCGACAGTCCACAGATACGCAGTATTTT

V gene: TRBV7-9
J gene: TRBJ1-1
clone size: many
D gene: TRBD1
CDR3 protein: CASRAAGRGNAGVYTEAFF
CDR3 DNA: TGTGCCAGCAGAGCGGCGGGCAGGGGGAATGCAGGCGTGTACACTGAAGCTTTCTTT

V gene: TRBV6-5
J gene: TRBJ2-1
clone size: NA
D gene: TRBD1
CDR3 protein: CASNLMGQGKNEQFF
CDR3 DNA: TGTGCCAGCAACCTCATGGGACAGGGGAAGAATGAGCAGTTCTTC

V gene: TRBV6-5
J gene: TRBJ2-7
clone size: NA
D gene: TRBD1
CDR3 protein: CASSYSTQGATYEQYF
CDR3 DNA: TGTGCCAGCAGTTACTCGACGCAGGGGGCTACCTACGAGCAGTACTTC

V gene: TRBV7-2
J gene: TRBJ1-1
clone size: NA
D gene: TRBD1
CDR3 protein: CASSPYRGNTEAFF
CDR3 DNA: TGTGCCAGCAGCCCGTACAGGGGAAACACTGAAGCTTTCTTT

V gene: TRBV27
J gene: TRBJ1-5
clone size: NA
D gene: NA
CDR3 protein: CASRTRGGGNQPQHF
CDR3 DNA: TGTGCCAGCAGGACCCGAGGAGGGGGCAATCAGCCCCAGCATTTT

V gene: TRBV14
J gene: TRBJ1-5
clone size: NA
D gene: NA
CDR3 protein: CASSSRMRGAGGATIQPQHF
CDR3 DNA: TGTGCCAGCAGCTCTCGAATGAGGGGGGCGGGGGGAGCCACAATTCAGCCCCAGCATTTT

V gene: TRBV28
J gene: TRBJ1-1
clone size: NA
D gene: TRBD1
CDR3 protein: CASIPSGQGDTEAFF
CDR3 DNA: TGTGCCAGCATCCCTAGCGGACAGGGGGACACTGAAGCTTTCTTT

V gene: TRBV2
J gene: TRBJ2-1
clone size: NA
D gene: NA
CDR3 protein: CASSPGQSYNEQFF
CDR3 DNA: TGTGCCAGCAGTCCGGGACAATCCTACAATGAGCAGTTCTTC

V gene: TRBV7-9
J gene: TRBJ1-5
clone size: few
D gene: NA
CDR3 protein: CASSPGQFGNQPQHF
CDR3 DNA: TGTGCCAGCAGCCCAGGACAGTTTGGCAATCAGCCCCAGCATTTT

V gene: TRBV13
J gene: TRBJ2-5
clone size: NA
D gene: TRBD1
CDR3 protein: CASSRYRGDFETQYF
CDR3 DNA: TGTGCCAGCAGCAGATACAGGGGTGATTTTGAGACCCAGTACTTC

V gene: TRBV9
J gene: TRBJ2-2
clone size: NA
D gene: NA
CDR3 protein: CASSAGHIPGELFF
CDR3 DNA: TGTGCCAGCAGCGCTGGGCACATACCCGGGGAGCTGTTTTTT

V gene: TRBV19
J gene: TRBJ1-4
clone size: once
D gene: NA
CDR3 protein: CASSRGIRNDEKLFF
CDR3 DNA: TGTGCCAGTAGTCGGGGGATCCGAAATGATGAAAAACTGTTTTTT

V gene: TRBV18
J gene: TRBJ2-2
clone size: NA
D gene: NA
CDR3 protein: CASSPAGTPRTGELFF
CDR3 DNA: TGTGCCAGCTCACCCGCCGGGACTCCGCGAACCGGGGAGCTGTTTTTT

V gene: TRBV5-1
J gene: TRBJ1-1
clone size: NA
D gene: TRBD1
CDR3 protein: CASSRTGSTEAFF
CDR3 DNA: TGCGCCAGCAGCCGGACAGGGTCGACTGAAGCTTTCTTT

V gene: TRBV2
J gene: TRBJ2-4
clone size: NA
D gene: NA
CDR3 protein: CASRRWNIQYF
CDR3 DNA: TGTGCCAGCAGGAGGTGGAACATTCAGTACTTC

V gene: TRBV5-1
J gene: TRBJ1-1
clone size: NA
D gene: TRBD1
CDR3 protein: CASSQDRGGASEAFF
CDR3 DNA: TGCGCCAGCAGCCAGGACAGGGGGGGTGCGTCTGAAGCTTTCTTT

V gene: TRBV5-4
J gene: TRBJ2-1
clone size: few
D gene: TRBD1
CDR3 protein: CASSSGQGSYNEQFF
CDR3 DNA: TGTGCCAGCAGCTCCGGACAGGGCTCCTACAATGAGCAGTTCTTC

V gene: TRBV5-1
J gene: TRBJ2-1
clone size: NA
D gene: TRBD2
CDR3 protein: CASSADGRKAYNEQFF
CDR3 DNA: TGCGCCAGCAGCGCCGACGGGAGGAAGGCCTACAATGAGCAGTTCTTC

V gene: TRBV6-7
J gene: TRBJ2-5
clone size: NA
D gene: NA
CDR3 protein: CASSSNTKLTGGGGTQYF
CDR3 DNA: TGTGCCAGCAGTTCCAACACCAAACTAACTGGTGGGGGCGGGACCCAGTACTTC

V gene: TRBV14
J gene: TRBJ2-7
clone size: NA
D gene: NA
CDR3 protein: CASSQGAGQYF
CDR3 DNA: TGTGCCAGCAGCCAAGGGGCCGGGCAGTACTTC

V gene: TRBV7-3
J gene: TRBJ2-7
clone size: NA
D gene: TRBD1
CDR3 protein: CASSVGQGHYEQYF
CDR3 DNA: TGTGCCAGCAGCGTGGGACAGGGGCATTACGAGCAGTACTTC

V gene: TRBV11-2
J gene: TRBJ2-1
clone size: NA
D gene: TRBD2
CDR3 protein: CASSLELSGGSYNEQFF
CDR3 DNA: TGTGCCAGCAGCTTAGAATTGAGCGGGGGGTCCTACAATGAGCAGTTCTTC

V gene: TRBV7-2
J gene: TRBJ2-1
clone size: NA
D gene: NA
CDR3 protein: CASSYARVNEQFF
CDR3 DNA: TGTGCCAGCAGCTACGCCAGGGTCAATGAGCAGTTCTTC